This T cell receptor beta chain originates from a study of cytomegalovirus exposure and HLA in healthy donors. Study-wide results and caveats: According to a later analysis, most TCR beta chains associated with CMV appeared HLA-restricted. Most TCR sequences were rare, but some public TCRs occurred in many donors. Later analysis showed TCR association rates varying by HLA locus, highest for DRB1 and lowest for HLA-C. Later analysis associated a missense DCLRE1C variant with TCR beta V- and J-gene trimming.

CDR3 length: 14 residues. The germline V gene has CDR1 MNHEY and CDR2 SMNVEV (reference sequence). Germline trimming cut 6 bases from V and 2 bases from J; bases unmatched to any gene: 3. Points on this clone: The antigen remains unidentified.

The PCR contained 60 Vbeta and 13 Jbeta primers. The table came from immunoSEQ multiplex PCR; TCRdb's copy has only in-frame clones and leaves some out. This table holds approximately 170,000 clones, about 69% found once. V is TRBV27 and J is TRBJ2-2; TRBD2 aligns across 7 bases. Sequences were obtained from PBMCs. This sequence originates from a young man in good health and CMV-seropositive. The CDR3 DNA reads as TGTGCCAGCAGGAGACTAGCTAACACCGGGGAGCTGTTTTTT. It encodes CASRRLANTGELFF.